Listed below are T cell receptor beta chains from one sample, sequenced in a study of T-cell reconstitution after alpha-beta-depleted transplantation in children. MiXCR, applied by TCRdb to the PCR reads, yields one record per CDR3 protein. The table records 150,000 to 250,000 distinct CDR3 sequences, just under 6.5% of them present only once. The sequences come from PBMCs, collected before TCRalphabeta/CD19-depleted stem cell transplant. The source is a girl under three years old with combined immunodeficiency, due to receive a stem cell transplant. Both conserved end residues are part of each CDR3. The D gene is left open where the match is weak. Some rows mark clone size as missing; the rest say once, few, many or name a class of expanded clone.

size	V	D	J	CDR3	DNA
many	TRBV6-5	TRBD1	TRBJ2-1	CASSYSWDSYNEQFF	TGTGCCAGCAGTTACTCATGGGACAGTTACAATGAGCAGTTCTTC
many	TRBV7-9	TRBD1	TRBJ1-5	CASSLGQGSGPQHF	TGTGCCAGCAGCTTAGGACAGGGAAGCGGGCCCCAGCATTTT
many	TRBV24-1	-	TRBJ2-3	CATSDDTGETQYF	TGTGCCACCAGTGACGATACTGGGGAGACGCAGTATTTT
many	TRBV29-1	-	TRBJ2-7	CSVVWPISYEQYF	TGCAGCGTGGTTTGGCCGATCTCCTACGAGCAGTACTTC
many	TRBV24-1	TRBD1	TRBJ2-1	CATSDGTGVDEQFF	TGTGCCACCAGTGATGGGACAGGGGTCGATGAGCAGTTCTTC
-	TRBV7-9	TRBD1	TRBJ2-2	CASSRSEGQVASGELFF	TGTGCCAGCAGCCGTTCTGAGGGACAGGTTGCCTCCGGGGAGCTGTTTTTT
many	TRBV18	-	TRBJ2-6	CASSPPSSGANVLTF	TGTGCCAGCTCACCACCAAGCTCTGGGGCCAACGTCCTGACTTTC
few	TRBV2	TRBD1	TRBJ2-7	CASSDRDSTDF	TGTGCCAGCAGTGACCGGGACAGCACGGACTTC
few	TRBV5-1	TRBD2	TRBJ2-7	CASKVRGGYEQYF	TGCGCCAGCAAGGTGCGCGGGGGCTACGAGCAGTACTTC
many	TRBV28	-	TRBJ2-3	CASSPPSLWDTQYF	TGTGCCAGCAGTCCCCCCTCTCTCTGGGATACGCAGTATTTT
many	TRBV14	-	TRBJ2-7	CASSDFARNPYEQYF	TGTGCCAGCAGCGACTTCGCCCGGAACCCCTACGAGCAGTACTTC